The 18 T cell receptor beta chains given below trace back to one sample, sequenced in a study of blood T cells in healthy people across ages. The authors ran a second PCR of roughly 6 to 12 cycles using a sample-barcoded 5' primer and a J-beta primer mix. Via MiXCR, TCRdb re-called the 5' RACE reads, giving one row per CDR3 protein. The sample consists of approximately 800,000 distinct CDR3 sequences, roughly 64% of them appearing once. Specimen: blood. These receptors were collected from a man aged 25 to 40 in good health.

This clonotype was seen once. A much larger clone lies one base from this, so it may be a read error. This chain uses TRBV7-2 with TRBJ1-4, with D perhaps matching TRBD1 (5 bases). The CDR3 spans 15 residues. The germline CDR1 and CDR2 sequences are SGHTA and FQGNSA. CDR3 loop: CAGSLVVGGDEKLFF. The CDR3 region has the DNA TGTGCCGGCAGCTTAGTTGTGGGAGGGGATGAAAAACTGTTTTTT. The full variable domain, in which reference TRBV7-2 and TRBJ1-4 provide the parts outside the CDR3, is GAGVSQSPSNKVTEKGKDVELRCDPISGHTALYWYRQSLGQGLEFLIYFQGNSAPDKSGLPSDRFSAERTGGSVSTLTIQRTQQEDSAVYLCAGSLVVGGDEKLFFGSGTQLSVL.

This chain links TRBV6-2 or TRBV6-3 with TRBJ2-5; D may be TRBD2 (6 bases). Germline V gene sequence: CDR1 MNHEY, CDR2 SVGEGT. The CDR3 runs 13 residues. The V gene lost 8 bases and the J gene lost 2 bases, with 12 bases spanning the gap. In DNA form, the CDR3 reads TGTGCCAGCGGGGGGACGGGGCAAGAGACCCAGTACTTC. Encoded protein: CASGGTGQETQYF.

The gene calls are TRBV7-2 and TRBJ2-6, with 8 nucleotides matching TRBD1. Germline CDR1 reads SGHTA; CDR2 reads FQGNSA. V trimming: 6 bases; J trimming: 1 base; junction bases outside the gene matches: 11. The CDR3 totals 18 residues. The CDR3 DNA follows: TGTGCCAGCAGAAGACGTCCGGGACAGGTTTCTGGGGCCAACGTCCTGACTTTC. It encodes CASRRRPGQVSGANVLTF.

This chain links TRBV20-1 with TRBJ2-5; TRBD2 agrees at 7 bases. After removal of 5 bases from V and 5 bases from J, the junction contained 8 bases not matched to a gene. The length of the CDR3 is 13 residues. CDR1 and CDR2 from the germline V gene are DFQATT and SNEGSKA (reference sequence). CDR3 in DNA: TGCAGTGCTCCAAGACTAGCTTCGGAGACCCAGTACTTC. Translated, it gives CSAPRLASETQYF.

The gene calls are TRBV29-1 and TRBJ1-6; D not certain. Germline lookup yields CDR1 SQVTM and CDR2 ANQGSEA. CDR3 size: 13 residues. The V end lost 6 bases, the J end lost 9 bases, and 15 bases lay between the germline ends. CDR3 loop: CSVRTVEGSPLHF. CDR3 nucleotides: TGCAGCGTCCGGACTGTTGAGGGTTCACCCCTCCACTTT. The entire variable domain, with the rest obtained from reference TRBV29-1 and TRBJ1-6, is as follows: SAVISQKPSRDICQRGTSLTIQCQVDSQVTMMFWYRQQPGQSLTLIATANQGSEATYESGFVIDKFPISRPNLTFSTLTVSNMSPEDSSIYLCSVRTVEGSPLHFGNGTRLTVT.

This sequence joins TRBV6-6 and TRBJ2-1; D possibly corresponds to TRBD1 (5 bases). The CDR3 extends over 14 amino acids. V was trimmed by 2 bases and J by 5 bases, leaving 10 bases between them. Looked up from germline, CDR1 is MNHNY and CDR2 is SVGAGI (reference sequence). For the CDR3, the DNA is TGTGCCAGCAGTTACGGGGCAACCAACAATGAGCAGTTCTTC. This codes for CASSYGATNNEQFF.

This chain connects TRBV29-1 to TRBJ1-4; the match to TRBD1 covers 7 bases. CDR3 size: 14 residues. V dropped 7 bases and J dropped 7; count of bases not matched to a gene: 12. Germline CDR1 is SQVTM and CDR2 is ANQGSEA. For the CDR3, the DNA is TGCAGCGCCCTCCCGACAGGGCTGCGTGAAAAACTGTTTTTT. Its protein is CSALPTGLREKLFF. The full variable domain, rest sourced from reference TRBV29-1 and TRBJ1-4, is SAVISQKPSRDICQRGTSLTIQCQVDSQVTMMFWYRQQPGQSLTLIATANQGSEATYESGFVIDKFPISRPNLTFSTLTVSNMSPEDSSIYLCSALPTGLREKLFFGSGTQLSVL.

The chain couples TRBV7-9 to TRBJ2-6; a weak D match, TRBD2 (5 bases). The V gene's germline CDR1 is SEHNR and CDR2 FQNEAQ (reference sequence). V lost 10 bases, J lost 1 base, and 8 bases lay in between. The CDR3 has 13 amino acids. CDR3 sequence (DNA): TGTGCCATGAAGCGGTCTGGGGCCAACGTCCTGACTTTC. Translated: CAMKRSGANVLTF.

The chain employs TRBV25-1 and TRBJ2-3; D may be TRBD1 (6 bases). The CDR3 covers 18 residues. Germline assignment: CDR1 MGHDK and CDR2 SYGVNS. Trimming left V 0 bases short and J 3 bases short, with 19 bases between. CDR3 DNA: TGTGCCAGCAGTGAATATTTCGGCGGGCGACAGGATACAGATACGCAGTATTTT. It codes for CASSEYFGGRQDTDTQYF.

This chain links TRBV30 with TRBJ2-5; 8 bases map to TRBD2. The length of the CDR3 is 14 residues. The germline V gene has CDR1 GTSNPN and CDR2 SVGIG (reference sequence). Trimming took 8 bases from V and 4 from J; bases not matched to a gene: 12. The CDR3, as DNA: TGTGCCGTTTCCGGGACTAGAGGGGCAGAGACCCAGTACTTC. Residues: CAVSGTRGAETQYF.

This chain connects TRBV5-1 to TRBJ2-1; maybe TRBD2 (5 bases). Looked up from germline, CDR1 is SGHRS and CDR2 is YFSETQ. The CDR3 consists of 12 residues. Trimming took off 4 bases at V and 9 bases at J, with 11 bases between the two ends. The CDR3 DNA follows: TGCGCCAGCAGCGCTAGCCATGCTGAGCAGTTCTTC. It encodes CASSASHAEQFF.

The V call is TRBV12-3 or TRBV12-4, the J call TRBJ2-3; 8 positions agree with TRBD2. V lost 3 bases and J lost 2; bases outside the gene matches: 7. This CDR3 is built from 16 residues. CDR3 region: CASSLGGGGFTDTQYF. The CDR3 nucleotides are TGTGCCAGCAGTTTGGGGGGCGGGGGGTTCACAGATACGCAGTATTTT.

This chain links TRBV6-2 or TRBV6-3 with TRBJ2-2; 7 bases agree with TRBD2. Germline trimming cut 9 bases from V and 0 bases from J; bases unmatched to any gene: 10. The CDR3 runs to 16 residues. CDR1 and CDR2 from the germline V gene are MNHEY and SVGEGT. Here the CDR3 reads CASANSGSSNTGELFF. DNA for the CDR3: TGTGCCAGTGCGAATAGCGGGTCTTCGAACACCGGGGAGCTGTTTTTT.

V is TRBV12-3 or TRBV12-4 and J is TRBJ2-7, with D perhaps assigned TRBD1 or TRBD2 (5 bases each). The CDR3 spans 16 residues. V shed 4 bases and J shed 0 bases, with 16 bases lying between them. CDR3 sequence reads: CASSWGPGRSSYEQYF. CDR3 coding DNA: TGTGCCAGCAGTTGGGGACCGGGACGGTCCTCCTACGAGCAGTACTTC.

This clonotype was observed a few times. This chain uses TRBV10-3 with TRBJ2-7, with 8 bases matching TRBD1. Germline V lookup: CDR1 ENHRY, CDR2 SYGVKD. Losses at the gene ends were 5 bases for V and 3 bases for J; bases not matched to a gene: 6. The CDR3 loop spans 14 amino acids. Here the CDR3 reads CAISTGTGYYEQYF. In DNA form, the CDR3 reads TGTGCCATCAGTACCGGGACAGGATACTACGAGCAGTACTTC.

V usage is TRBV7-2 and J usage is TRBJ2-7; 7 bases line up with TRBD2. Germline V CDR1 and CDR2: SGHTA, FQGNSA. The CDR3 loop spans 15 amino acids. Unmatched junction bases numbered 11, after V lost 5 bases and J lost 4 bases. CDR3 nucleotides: TGTGCCAGCAGCCCTGGCCCTGCGGGGGTTTACGAGCAGTACTTC. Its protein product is CASSPGPAGVYEQYF. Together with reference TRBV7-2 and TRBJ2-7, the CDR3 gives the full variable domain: GAGVSQSPSNKVTEKGKDVELRCDPISGHTALYWYRQSLGQGLEFLIYFQGNSAPDKSGLPSDRFSAERTGGSVSTLTIQRTQQEDSAVYLCASSPGPAGVYEQYFGPGTRLTVT.

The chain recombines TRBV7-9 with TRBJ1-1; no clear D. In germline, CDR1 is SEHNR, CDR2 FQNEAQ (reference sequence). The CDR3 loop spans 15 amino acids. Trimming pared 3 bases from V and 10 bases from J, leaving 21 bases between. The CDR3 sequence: CASSFGPAAPVIAFF. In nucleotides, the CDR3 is TGTGCCAGCAGCTTCGGTCCTGCAGCACCCGTGATAGCTTTCTTT. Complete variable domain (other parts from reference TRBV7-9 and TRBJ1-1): DTGVSQNPRHKITKRGQNVTFRCDPISEHNRLYWYRQTLGQGPEFLTYFQNEAQLEKSRLLSDRFSAERPKGSFSTLEIQRTEQGDSAMYLCASSFGPAAPVIAFFGQGTRLTVV.

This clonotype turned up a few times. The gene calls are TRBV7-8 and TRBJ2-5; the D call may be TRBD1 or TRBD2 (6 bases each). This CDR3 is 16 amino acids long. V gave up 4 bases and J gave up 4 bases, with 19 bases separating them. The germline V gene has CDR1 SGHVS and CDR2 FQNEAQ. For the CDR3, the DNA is TGTGCCAGCAGCTATAGACTAGTACAGGGCATAGAGACCCAGTACTTC. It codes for CASSYRLVQGIETQYF.